This TCR beta chain derives from a study of blood T cell repertoires in COVID-19. Study summary: COVID-19 samples collected from the United States, Italy and Spain covered acute and convalescent phases. Sample material is recorded as cDNA or gDNA derived from T cells, B-cell-depleted T cells, or PBMCs.

A Seattle source enrolled patients during active infection and followed them longitudinally. Authors' processing steps: Estimated nucleated cell counts came from reference gene primer amplification. Data came from immunoSEQ multiplex PCR; TCRdb stores just in-frame clones and leaves some out. That table is the source of V, J and clone size, and D and trimming were worked out from the DNA. The sample lists about 220,000 clones, 85% occurring once. Sample: peripheral blood. The clonotype was recovered from a woman aged 70 to 79 with COVID-19, enrolled during active disease.

CDR3 protein: CASSSWDRGRTGANVLTF. CDR3 nucleotides: TGTGCCAGCAGCTCGTGGGACAGGGGGCGCACCGGGGCCAACGTCCTGACTTTC. The chain recombines TRBV5-5 with TRBJ2-6, with 12 bases that match TRBD1. CDR1 is SGHKS and CDR2 is YYEKEE in the germline V gene (reference sequence). The CDR3 is 18 residues long. The trim removed 3 bases at V and 4 bases at J, leaving 8 bases unmatched.